These 8 T cell receptor beta chains originate from one sample sequenced in a study of somatic mutations in cytotoxic T cells in rheumatoid arthritis. Assay used: immunoSEQ multiplex PCR; TCRdb lists only in-frame clones, some missing. This table holds 20,000 to 25,000 clones, around 75% found once. Sequenced: CD8+ T cells sorted from blood. All receptors derive from an adult with rheumatoid arthritis.

This rearrangement joins TRBV7-3 to TRBJ2-1; D is undetermined. The germline CDR1 and CDR2 sequences are SGHTA and FQGTGA. Trimming removed 2 bases at V and 3 bases at J, with 8 bases between. This CDR3 contains 14 residues. This CDR3 is CASSLSANYNEQFF. The CDR3 bases are TGTGCCAGCAGCTTATCCGCCAACTACAATGAGCAGTTCTTC.

The chain joins TRBV14 to TRBJ2-1; D not resolved. With 4 bases removed from V and 7 bases from J, the gap between germline ends came to 14 bases. Germline assignment: CDR1 SGHDN and CDR2 FVKESK. The CDR3 is 14 residues long. DNA of the CDR3: TGTGCCAGCAGCCCCCGGGTCCTTCGGAATGAGCAGTTCTTC. Its protein product is CASSPRVLRNEQFF.

The V and J genes are TRBV10-2 and TRBJ2-2; 8 bases fit TRBD2. Germline CDR1 and CDR2: WSHSY and SAAADI. This CDR3 has 18 residues. J lost 3 bases, V lost 6 bases, and 15 bases had no gene match. The CDR3: CASSPIAGSGGHTGELFF. The CDR3 region has the DNA TGCGCCAGCAGCCCTATAGCGGGGTCGGGAGGACACACCGGGGAGCTGTTTTTT.

V usage is TRBV19 and J usage is TRBJ1-1; the D is unclear. V lost 4 bases, J lost 3 bases, and 15 bases lay in between. Germline lookup yields CDR1 LNHDA and CDR2 SQIVND (reference sequence). This CDR3 region has 15 residues. DNA for the CDR3: TGTGCCAGTAGTACCTCGGTCGGGGATTACACTGAAGCTTTCTTT. This translates into CASSTSVGDYTEAFF.

V and J are TRBV10-3 and TRBJ1-4, with a possible D match to TRBD1 (5 bases). CDR3 length: 18 residues. Germline V gene data show CDR1 as ENHRY and CDR2 as SYGVKD. Trimming cost V 0 bases and J 3 bases, with 17 bases left between them. Written as DNA, the CDR3 is TGTGCCATCAGTGAGTCCCGGTGGGGAGGGGTGGCTAATGAAAAACTGTTTTTT. This gives the protein CAISESRWGGVANEKLFF.

V gene TRBV29-1 combines with J gene TRBJ2-3; 10 bases map to TRBD1. V was clipped by 0 bases and J by 4 bases; unmatched bases: 4. The germline CDR1 and CDR2 sequences are SQVTM and ANQGSEA. CDR3 size: 15 residues. This CDR3 reads CSVEDRGQGADTQYF. CDR3 sequence (DNA): TGCAGCGTTGAAGATCGCGGACAGGGGGCAGATACGCAGTATTTT.

The gene calls are TRBV6-6 and TRBJ1-3, with D tentatively TRBD1 (6 bases). Germline CDR1 reads MNHNY; CDR2 reads SVGAGI (reference sequence). Trimming stripped 6 bases from V and 1 base from J, with 16 bases between. The CDR3 contains 16 residues. The DNA for the CDR3 is TGTGCCAGCAGCTCCGTCTTAGGGGGGTCTGGAAACACCATATATTTT. Its protein product is CASSSVLGGSGNTIYF.

V gene TRBV7-3 combines with J gene TRBJ2-1, with TRBD2 matching over 10 bases. The J segment lost 7 bases and the V segment lost 2 bases, leaving 11 bases of the junction unmatched. The CDR3 totals 17 residues. Germline V lookup: CDR1 SGHTA, CDR2 FQGTGA. The CDR3 DNA is TGTGCCAGCAGCTTAGGAGAAATCCTAGCGGGAGAAAATGAGCAGTTCTTC. Its translation: CASSLGEILAGENEQFF.